This T cell receptor (beta chain) was found in a study of regulatory T cells in long-lasting Graves disease (dated by TCRdb to the early 2020s). General notes on the study: Antithyroid drugs had been taken for less than 3 months by newly diagnosed Graves' disease patients. TCR sequencing covered some 13 persistent and 20 or so newly diagnosed Graves' disease patients, around 35 samples in total. The study was registered as a clinical trial and conducted in China. Patients with persistent Graves' disease were compared with patients with newly diagnosed Graves' disease using TCR sequencing and RNA sequencing of peripheral blood.

In this sample, this clonotype turned up many times. Its antigen target is currently unknown. Per-base qualities were not stored, and no clone one base away is much larger. Overall results and qualifications from the work: Only the TCR beta chain was sequenced and analyzed. Persistent disease showed preferential use of TRBV28, TRBJ1-2 and TRBJ2-5, whereas newly diagnosed disease favored TRBV20-1 and TRBJ2-1. Compared with newly diagnosed patients, patients with persistent Graves' disease had lower TCR Shannon entropy and fewer highly expanded clones, which suggests clonal expansion. The study examined only peripheral blood because the primary lesion, thyroid tissue, could not be accessed. As a limitation, the authors acknowledged that the small sample size may reduce accuracy. More public clonotypes were shared among persistent patients (around 2,600) than among newly diagnosed patients (roughly 1,000).

The CDR3 numbers 11 residues from cysteine through phenylalanine. Of the read, only the CDR3 DNA is kept; its 33 bases are in frame from base 1. CDR1 and CDR2 are drawn from the germline V gene (reference sequence): DFQATT, SNEGSKA. The V and J ends are trimmed by 2 bases and 10 bases, leaving 6 bases between them. The library was generated by multiplex PCR. TCRdb names Illumina HiSeq 4000 as the instrument used. To build TCR beta libraries, CDR3 regions were amplified by Arm-PCR using iRepertoire HTBI primers. Before sequencing, the PCR products went through gel purification. The paper's data handling went like this. Across samples, some 62 TRBV and 14 TRBJ segments were identified and used for gene usage analysis of CDR3 amino acid clonotypes. Filtered high-quality paired reads were merged into contigs using COPE and FqMerger. BLAST was used to align contigs to the IMGT TRBV, TRBD and TRBJ reference genes, and CDR3 was defined following IMGT. Any clonotype with a frequency above 0.1% was counted as a highly expanded clone. Repertoire diversity was measured by Shannon entropy, and V-J evenness by the Gini coefficient. Clonotypes shared by more than one individual were considered public. TCRdb itself trimmed the public reads at Q25 with fastp, ran MiXCR and retained productive beta chains. Each record represents a unique CDR3 protein, reported with the most common genes and DNA among its rows. The V and J calls and clone size come from TCRdb's table, not from the authors' own analysis. The sample table lists hundreds of thousands of distinct CDR3 sequences, approximately 15% of them with a count of one. The ten largest make up roughly 18% of the sample.

The time point label here, explained by the study, means: newly diagnosed GD, antithyroid drugs for less than 3 months. For both TCR sequencing and RNA sequencing, RNA was extracted from PBMCs in TRIzol. The diagnosis of Graves' disease was made according to American Thyroid Association guidelines. Patients were recruited from an endocrinology department in Xi'an, China. From each patient, about 9 milliliters of peripheral blood was collected into an EDTA anticoagulant tube. Ficoll Paque Plus density gradient separation was used to isolate PBMCs, and no further T cell sorting was done. An Agilent 2100 Bioanalyzer and agarose gel were used to check RNA quality, while a NanoDrop 2000 measured RNA concentration. This same sample was also part of a study on T cells in Graves' hyperthyroidism and ophthalmopathy. Reported in the second study: Stable Graves' hyperthyroidism was defined as the absence of progression to ophthalmopathy over 18 months of follow-up. Hyperthyroidism patients were newly diagnosed, had a disease duration of under 2 months, and were aged 18 to 65 years. Exclusion was applied to patients with uncontrolled infections, other autoimmune diseases, pregnancy or lactation. Diagnoses were based on clinical symptoms, serum thyroxine and TRAb, thyroid ultrasound and orbital computed tomography. A first-round RT-PCR of the TCR CDR3 used the HTBI primer set with the Qiagen OneStep RT-PCR kit. Most expanded thyroid clonotypes (frequency above 0.001) were also detected in blood, a finding suggesting that blood repertoires may reflect thyroid immune responses. A 13 V-J signature model separated ophthalmopathy from stable hyperthyroidism, with approximately 87% sensitivity and roughly 81% specificity in cross-validation and 80%/75% in testing. In validation, the model predicted progression to ophthalmopathy with roughly 70% sensitivity and approximately 78% specificity, a median of 6.5 months before onset. To identify TCR V-J signatures that set the groups apart, the researchers used a discovery cohort of roughly 100 patients, made up of some 41 with Graves' ophthalmopathy and about 55 with stable Graves' hyperthyroidism. An independent validation cohort of 18 to 20 hyperthyroidism patients and approximately 15 patients who later progressed to ophthalmopathy tested prospective prediction of ophthalmopathy. For training and testing, the 100 or so patients in the discovery cohort were randomly divided in a 7:3 ratio. In about 6 Graves' hyperthyroidism patients, the study also compared T-cell repertoires from thyroid tissue with T-cell repertoires from blood. Once sampling was done, hyperthyroidism patients were given methimazole at a starting dose of 30 mg daily, whereas ophthalmopathy patients were given high-dose intravenous methylprednisolone. Libraries were constructed in a second round of multiplex PCR, after which size selection and purification were carried out. Sequencing of the libraries was done on an Illumina HiSeq2000 using paired-end 100 bp reads. Raw data were processed with SOAPnuke, discarding reads with adapters, uncalled bases, mean Phred below 15, or no exact constant-primer or identifier match. High-quality paired reads were merged using COPE v1.2.5, and each unique nucleotide sequence was defined as a clonotype. MiTCR v1.1 was used to align the clonotypes against IMGT TRBV, TRBD and TRBJ reference segments. The analysis was restricted to V-J combinations with a frequency above 0.0001, which together covered just over 99% of the repertoires. The TCS score was defined as F50 (clonal expansion) divided by E x V (chaos), with BLOSUM62-based TCRdist calculated between CDR3 peptides within each V-J. Welch's t-statistics and random forest reduced 500 to 650 V-J features to roughly 13, which were used in a naive Bayes classifier (R e1071). Sample size was not statistically predetermined, and blinding of investigators to group allocation was not performed. TCR Vbeta CDR3 sequencing of some 140 peripheral blood samples (under 45 ophthalmopathy, 75 hyperthyroidism and some 17 progressor patients) is reported in the paper.

This chain is built from TRBV20-1 and TRBJ1-6, with no confidently assigned D gene. The receptor was isolated from a woman in her thirties with Graves disease. Donor details come from another sample of the same person, matched by shared clones. The input for sequencing was peripheral blood mononuclear cells (PBMCs), taken at new diagnosis, from a patient treated with antithyroid drugs. CDR3 reads: CSARSGSPLHF. The nucleotide sequence is given as TGCAGTGCTAGATCGGGATCACCCCTCCACTTT.